This entry concerns a single TCR beta chain. Its specificity is not known. The data were obtained in a study of T cell responses to AZD1222 COVID-19 vaccine. With 1 base clipped from V and 6 bases from J, the junction kept 14 bases outside the gene matches. This CDR3 comprises 19 residues. CDR1 MGHRA and CDR2 YSYEKL come from the germline V gene. The data were produced by immunoSEQ multiplex PCR, yet TCRdb's version contains in-frame clones alone and is incomplete. The table includes about 160,000 clones, roughly 93% detected once. Study results and limitations: Repertoire sampling happened only post peak T cell response. Spike-spanning, vaccine-associated CD4 TCRs were dominant at 160-218 and 743-854. The number of AZD1222 recipients seropositive at baseline was only five or six. The donor group comprised mostly white British people and more females; the analysis possibly underestimated clonal diversity.

The sample in question was peripheral blood, obtained on day 0 of AZD1222 vaccination. The source of this sequence is an adult in good health. The genes are TRBV4-1 and TRBJ2-1, with 11 positions matching TRBD2. In DNA, the CDR3 is TGCGCCAGCAGCCAAGGTATTCTAGCGGGGGGTCTTGCCGTCAATGAGCAGTTCTTC. This translates into CASSQGILAGGLAVNEQFF.